This T cell receptor (beta chain) was obtained from a study of sequential checkpoint blockade in melanoma. Clones were read by immunoSEQ multiplex PCR, and TCRdb kept only the in-frame ones, dropping some. The sample carries 15,000 or so clones, 70% to 85% recorded once. Treatment of the sample: randomized to nivolumab then ipilimumab (arm A) or the reverse (arm B). DNA-damaging chemotherapy had not been given to any patient beforehand. CDR1 and CDR2 from the germline V gene are SEHNR and FQNEAQ (reference sequence). This CDR3 spans 14 amino acids. Trimming removed 1 base from V and 3 bases from J, with 10 bases in between.

The sequences come from CD8+ T cells sorted from blood (inferred from file names), collected from a patient given nivolumab and ipilimumab in sequence. The chain couples TRBV7-9 to TRBJ2-7; perhaps TRBD1 as D (6 bases). The receptor was derived from a human donor with melanoma. The CDR3 here is CASSLDLQGYEQYF. The DNA of the CDR3 is TGTGCCAGCAGCTTAGACCTACAGGGCTACGAGCAGTACTTC.